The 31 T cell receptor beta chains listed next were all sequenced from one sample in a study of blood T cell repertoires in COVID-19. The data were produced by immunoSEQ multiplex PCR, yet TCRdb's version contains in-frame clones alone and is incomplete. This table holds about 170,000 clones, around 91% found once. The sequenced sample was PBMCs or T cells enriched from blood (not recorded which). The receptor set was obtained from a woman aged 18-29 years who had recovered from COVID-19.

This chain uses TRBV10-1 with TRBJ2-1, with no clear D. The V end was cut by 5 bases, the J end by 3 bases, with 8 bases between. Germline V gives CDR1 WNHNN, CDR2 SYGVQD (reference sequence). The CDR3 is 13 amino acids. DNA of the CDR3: TGCGCCAGCAGTTTGGGCGTCTACAATGAGCAGTTCTTC. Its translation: CASSLGVYNEQFF.

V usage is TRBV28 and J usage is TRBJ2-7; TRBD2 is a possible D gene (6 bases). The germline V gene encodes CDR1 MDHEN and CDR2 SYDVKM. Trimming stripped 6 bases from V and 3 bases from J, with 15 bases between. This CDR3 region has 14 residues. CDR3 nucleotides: TGTGCCAGCAGCCGACCCTCGGGGGTCTACGAGCAGTACTTC. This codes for CASSRPSGVYEQYF.

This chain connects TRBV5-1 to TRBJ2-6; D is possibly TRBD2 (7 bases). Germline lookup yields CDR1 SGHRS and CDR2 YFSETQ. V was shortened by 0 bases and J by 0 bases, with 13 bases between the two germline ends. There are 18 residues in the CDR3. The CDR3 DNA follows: TGCGCCAGCAGCTTGGCCCGAGGGGGGGGCTCTGGGGCCAACGTCCTGACTTTC. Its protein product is CASSLARGGGSGANVLTF. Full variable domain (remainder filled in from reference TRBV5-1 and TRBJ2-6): KAGVTQTPRYLIKTRGQQVTLSCSPISGHRSVSWYQQTPGQGLQFLFEYFSETQRNKGNFPGRFSGRQFSNSRSEMNVSTLELGDSALYLCASSLARGGGSGANVLTFGAGSRLTVL.

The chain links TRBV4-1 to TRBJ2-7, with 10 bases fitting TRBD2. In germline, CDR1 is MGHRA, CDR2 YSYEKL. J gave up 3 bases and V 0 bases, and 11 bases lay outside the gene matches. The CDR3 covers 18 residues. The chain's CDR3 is CASSQEFISSGSRYEQYF. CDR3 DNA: TGCGCCAGCAGCCAAGAGTTCATATCTAGCGGGAGTCGCTACGAGCAGTACTTC.

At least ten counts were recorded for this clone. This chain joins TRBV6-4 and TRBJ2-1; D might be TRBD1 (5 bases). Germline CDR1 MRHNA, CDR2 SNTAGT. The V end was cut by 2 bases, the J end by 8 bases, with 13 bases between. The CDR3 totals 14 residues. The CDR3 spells CASSDGAEGDEQFF. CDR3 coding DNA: TGTGCCAGCAGTGACGGGGCGGAAGGGGATGAGCAGTTCTTC.

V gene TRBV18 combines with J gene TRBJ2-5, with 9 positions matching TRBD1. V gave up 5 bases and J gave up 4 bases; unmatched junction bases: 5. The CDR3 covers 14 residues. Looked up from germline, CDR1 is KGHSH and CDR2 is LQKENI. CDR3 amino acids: CASSSTGGAETQYF. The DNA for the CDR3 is TGTGCCAGCTCATCAACAGGGGGCGCAGAGACCCAGTACTTC.

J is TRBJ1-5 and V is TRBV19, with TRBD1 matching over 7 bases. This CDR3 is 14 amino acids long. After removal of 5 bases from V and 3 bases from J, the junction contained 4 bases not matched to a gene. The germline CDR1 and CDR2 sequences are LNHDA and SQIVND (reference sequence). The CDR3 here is CASSAGTDNQPQHF. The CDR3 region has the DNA TGTGCCAGTAGTGCCGGGACAGACAATCAGCCCCAGCATTTT.

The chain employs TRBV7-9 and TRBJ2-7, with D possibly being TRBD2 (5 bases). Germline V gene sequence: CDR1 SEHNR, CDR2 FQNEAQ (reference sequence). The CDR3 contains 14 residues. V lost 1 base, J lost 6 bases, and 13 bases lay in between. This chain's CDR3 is CASSLGGSYGEQYF. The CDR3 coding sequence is TGTGCCAGCAGCTTAGGAGGGAGCTACGGCGAGCAGTACTTC.

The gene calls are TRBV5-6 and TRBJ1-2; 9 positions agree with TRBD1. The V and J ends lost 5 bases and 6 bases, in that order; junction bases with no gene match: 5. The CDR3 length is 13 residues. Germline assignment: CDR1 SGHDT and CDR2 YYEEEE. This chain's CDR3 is CASRRTGDNGYTF. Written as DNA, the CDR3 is TGTGCCAGCAGACGGACAGGGGACAATGGCTACACCTTC.

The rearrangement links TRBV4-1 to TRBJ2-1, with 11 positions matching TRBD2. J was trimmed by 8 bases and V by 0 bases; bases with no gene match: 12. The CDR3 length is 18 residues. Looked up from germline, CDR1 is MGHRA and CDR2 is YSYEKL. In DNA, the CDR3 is TGCGCCAGCAGCCAAGATCGGCTAGCGGGAGGTCTCATCGATGAGCAGTTCTTC. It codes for CASSQDRLAGGLIDEQFF.

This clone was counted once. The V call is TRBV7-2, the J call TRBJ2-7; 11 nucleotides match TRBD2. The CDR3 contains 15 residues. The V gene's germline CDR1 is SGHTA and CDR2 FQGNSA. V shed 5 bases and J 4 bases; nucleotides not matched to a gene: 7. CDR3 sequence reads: CASSQTSGIGYEQYF. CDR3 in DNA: TGTGCCAGCAGCCAGACTAGCGGGATAGGGTACGAGCAGTACTTC.

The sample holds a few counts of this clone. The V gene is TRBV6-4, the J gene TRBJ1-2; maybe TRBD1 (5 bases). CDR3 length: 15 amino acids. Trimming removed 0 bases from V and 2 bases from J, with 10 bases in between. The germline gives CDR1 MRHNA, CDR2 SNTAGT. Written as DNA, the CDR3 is TGTGCCAGCAGTGACTCAGGGGAAGCGAACTATGGCTACACCTTC. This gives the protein CASSDSGEANYGYTF.

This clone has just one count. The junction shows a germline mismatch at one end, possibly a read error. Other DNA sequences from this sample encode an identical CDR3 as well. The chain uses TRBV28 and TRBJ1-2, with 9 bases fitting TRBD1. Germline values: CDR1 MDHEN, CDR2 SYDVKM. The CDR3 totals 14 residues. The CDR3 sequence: CASSLLSRTGASTF. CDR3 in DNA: TGTGCCAGCAGTTTATTATCCCGGACAGGGGCTTCCACCTTT.

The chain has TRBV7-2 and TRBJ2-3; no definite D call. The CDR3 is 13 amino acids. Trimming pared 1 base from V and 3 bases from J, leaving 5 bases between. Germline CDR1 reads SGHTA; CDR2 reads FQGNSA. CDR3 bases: TGTGCCAGCAGCTTAGGCAGGACAGATACGCAGTATTTT. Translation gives CASSLGRTDTQYF.

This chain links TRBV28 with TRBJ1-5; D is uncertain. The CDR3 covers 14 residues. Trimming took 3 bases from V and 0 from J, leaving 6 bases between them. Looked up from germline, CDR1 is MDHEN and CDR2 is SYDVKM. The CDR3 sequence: CASSFASSNQPQHF. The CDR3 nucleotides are TGTGCCAGCAGTTTTGCCAGTAGCAATCAGCCCCAGCATTTT.

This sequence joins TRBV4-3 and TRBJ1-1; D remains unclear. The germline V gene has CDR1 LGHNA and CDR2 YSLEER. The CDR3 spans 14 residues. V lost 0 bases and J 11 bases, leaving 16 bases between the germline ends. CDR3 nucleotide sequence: TGCGCCAGCAGCCAAGACCCCGAATGGGAGATGGCTTTCTTT. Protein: CASSQDPEWEMAFF.

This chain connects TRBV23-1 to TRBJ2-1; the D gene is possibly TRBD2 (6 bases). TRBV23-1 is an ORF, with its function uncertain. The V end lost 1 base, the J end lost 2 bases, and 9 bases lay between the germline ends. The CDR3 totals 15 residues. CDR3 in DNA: TGCGCCAGCAGTCAATTTCGACTAGCCTACAATGAGCAGTTCTTC. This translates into CASSQFRLAYNEQFF.

The CDR3 is CASSLFLRRGAKNIQYF. CDR3 bases: TGTGCCAGCAGTTTATTCTTACGGCGGGGAGCCAAAAACATTCAGTACTTC. The rearrangement uses TRBV28 and TRBJ2-4; TRBD2 might be the D (6 bases). The CDR3 has 17 amino acids. The V gene's germline CDR1 is MDHEN and CDR2 SYDVKM. V lost 1 base, J lost 0 bases, and 13 bases lay in between.

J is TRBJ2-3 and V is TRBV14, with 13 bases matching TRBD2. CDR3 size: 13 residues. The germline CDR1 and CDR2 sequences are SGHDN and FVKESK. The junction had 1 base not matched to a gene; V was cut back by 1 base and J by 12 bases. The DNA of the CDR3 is TGTGCCAGCAGCCAAGGACTAGCGGGAGGCCAGTATTTT. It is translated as CASSQGLAGGQYF.

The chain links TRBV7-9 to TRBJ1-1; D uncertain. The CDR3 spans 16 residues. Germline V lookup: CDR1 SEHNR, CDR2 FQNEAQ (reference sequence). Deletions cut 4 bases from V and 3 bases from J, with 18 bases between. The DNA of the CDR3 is TGTGCCAGCAGCTCAGTCTCGGTCTCGGGAGACACTGAAGCTTTCTTT. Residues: CASSSVSVSGDTEAFF.

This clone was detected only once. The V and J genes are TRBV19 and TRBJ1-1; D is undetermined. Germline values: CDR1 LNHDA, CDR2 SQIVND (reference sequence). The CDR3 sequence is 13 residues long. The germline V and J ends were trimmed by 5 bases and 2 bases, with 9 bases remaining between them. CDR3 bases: TGTGCCAGTAGTGCGGGCGCTAACACTGAAGCTTTCTTT. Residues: CASSAGANTEAFF.

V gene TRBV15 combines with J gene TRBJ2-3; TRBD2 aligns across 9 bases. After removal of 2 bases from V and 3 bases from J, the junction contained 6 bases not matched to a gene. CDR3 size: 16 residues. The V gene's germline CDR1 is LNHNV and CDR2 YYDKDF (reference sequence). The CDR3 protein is CATSRPPGLATDTQYF. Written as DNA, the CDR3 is TGTGCCACCAGCAGACCCCCGGGACTAGCTACAGATACGCAGTATTTT.

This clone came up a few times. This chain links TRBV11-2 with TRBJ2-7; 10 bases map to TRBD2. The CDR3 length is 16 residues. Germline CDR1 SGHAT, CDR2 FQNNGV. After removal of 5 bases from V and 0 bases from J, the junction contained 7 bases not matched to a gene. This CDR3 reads CASSPGTSELSYEQYF. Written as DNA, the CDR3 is TGTGCCAGCAGCCCCGGGACTAGCGAGCTCTCCTACGAGCAGTACTTC.

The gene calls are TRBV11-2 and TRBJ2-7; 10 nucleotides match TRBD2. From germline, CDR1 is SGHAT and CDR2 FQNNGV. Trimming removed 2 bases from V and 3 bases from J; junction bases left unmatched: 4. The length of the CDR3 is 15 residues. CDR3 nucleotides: TGTGCCAGCAGCTTAACTAGCGGGATGATCTACGAGCAGTACTTC. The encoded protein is CASSLTSGMIYEQYF.

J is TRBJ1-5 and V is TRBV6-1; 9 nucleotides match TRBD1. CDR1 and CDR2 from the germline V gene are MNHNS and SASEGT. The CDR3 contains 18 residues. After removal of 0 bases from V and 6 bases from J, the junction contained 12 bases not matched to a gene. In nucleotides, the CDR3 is TGTGCCAGCAGTGAAGCTTACCCCGGGACAGGGAGCGGTCAGCCCCAGCATTTT. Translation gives CASSEAYPGTGSGQPQHF.

CDR3 DNA: TGTGCCAGCAGCCCTGGGGGGGTCTCTCTCACCTACGAGCAGTACTTC. It encodes CASSPGGVSLTYEQYF. The chain has TRBV7-2 and TRBJ2-7; TRBD2 matches 7 bases. Trimming cost V 5 bases and J 2 bases; bases outside gene matches: 12. The germline V gene encodes CDR1 SGHTA and CDR2 FQGNSA. The CDR3 runs to 16 residues.

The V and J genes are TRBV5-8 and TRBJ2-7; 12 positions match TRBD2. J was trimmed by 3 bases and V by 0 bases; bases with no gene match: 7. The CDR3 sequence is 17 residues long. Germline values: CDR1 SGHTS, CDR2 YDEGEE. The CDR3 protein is CASSLAGGLAGYYEQYF. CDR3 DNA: TGTGCCAGCAGCTTGGCAGGCGGACTAGCGGGATACTACGAGCAGTACTTC.

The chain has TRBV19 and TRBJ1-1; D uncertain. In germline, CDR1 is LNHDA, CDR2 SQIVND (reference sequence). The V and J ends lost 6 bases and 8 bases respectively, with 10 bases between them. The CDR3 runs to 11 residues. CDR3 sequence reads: CASSALTEAFF. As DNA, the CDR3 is TGTGCCAGTAGCGCTTTGACAGAAGCTTTCTTT.

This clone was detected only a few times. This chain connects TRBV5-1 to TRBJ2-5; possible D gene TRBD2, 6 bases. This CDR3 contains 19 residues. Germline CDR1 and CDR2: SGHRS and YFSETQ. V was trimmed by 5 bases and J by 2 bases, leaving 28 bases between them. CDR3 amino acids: CASSLWGGIRSALQETQYF. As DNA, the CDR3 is TGCGCCAGCAGTCTTTGGGGCGGGATCCGATCCGCCCTTCAAGAGACCCAGTACTTC.

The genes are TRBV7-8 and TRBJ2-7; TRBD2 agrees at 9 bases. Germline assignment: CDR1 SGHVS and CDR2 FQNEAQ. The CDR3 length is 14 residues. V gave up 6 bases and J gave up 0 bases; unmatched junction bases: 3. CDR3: CASRRTSDSYEQYF. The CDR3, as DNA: TGTGCCAGCAGGCGGACTAGCGACTCCTACGAGCAGTACTTC.

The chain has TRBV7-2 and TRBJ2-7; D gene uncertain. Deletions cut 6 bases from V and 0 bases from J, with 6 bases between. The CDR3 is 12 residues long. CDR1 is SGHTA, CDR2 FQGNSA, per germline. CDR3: CASSEPSYEQYF. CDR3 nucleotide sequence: TGTGCCAGCAGTGAGCCCTCCTACGAGCAGTACTTC.